One sample yielded the 13 T cell receptor beta chains listed below, sequenced in a study of early T cells in non-severe SARS-CoV-2 infection. TCRdb used MiXCR to reprocess the 5' RACE reads, holding one entry per CDR3 protein. The data hold fewer than 65,000 distinct CDR3 sequences, with around 9.3% observed a single time. Input material: whole blood. All receptors derive from an adult who was a healthcare worker with PCR-confirmed SARS-CoV-2 infection or an uninfected control (not recorded which).

There are a few counts of this clonotype. This sequence joins TRBV6-2 or TRBV6-3 and TRBJ2-1, with unresolved D. The CDR3 is 15 residues long. Germline CDR1 is MNHEY and CDR2 is SVGEGT. Trimming removed 5 bases from V and 4 bases from J, with 15 bases in between. CDR3 amino acids: CASSPPVTRYNEQFF. The CDR3 DNA reads as TGTGCCAGCAGTCCCCCCGTGACGCGGTACAATGAGCAGTTCTTC.

CDR3 sequence: CSVKTGGDGELFF. Here the CDR3 DNA reads TGCAGCGTGAAGACAGGGGGGGATGGGGAACTGTTTTTT. This chain connects TRBV29-1 to TRBJ1-4; 9 bases line up with TRBD1. Germline CDR1 SQVTM, CDR2 ANQGSEA. The CDR3 runs 13 residues. J lost 12 bases, V lost 6 bases, and 11 bases had no gene match.

This clonotype was found many times. The chain recombines TRBV10-3 with TRBJ2-3, with 9 positions matching TRBD1. The trim removed 6 bases at V and 6 bases at J, leaving 7 bases unmatched. CDR1 and CDR2 (germline): ENHRY, SYGVKD. The CDR3 consists of 14 residues. CDR3 region: CAISTRDRDDTQYF. The CDR3 nucleotides read TGTGCCATCAGCACTCGGGACAGGGACGATACGCAGTATTTT.

V usage is TRBV4-3 and J usage is TRBJ2-4, with TRBD2 matching 9 bases. The germline gives CDR1 LGHNA, CDR2 YSLEER. The junction had 9 bases not matched to a gene; V was cut back by 0 bases and J by 9 bases. The CDR3 totals 16 residues. DNA of the CDR3: TGCGCCAGCAGCCAAGATCCCGCGGGAGGGCCGGCCATTCAGTACTTC. It encodes CASSQDPAGGPAIQYF.

This chain joins TRBV21-1 and TRBJ1-2. TRBV21-1 is flagged as a pseudogene. This CDR3 is 9 amino acids long. The CDR3 bases are TGTGCCAGCAGCAATTCCTCCTCGTTC. As protein: CASSNSSSF.

In this sample, this clonotype turned up many times. CDR3 DNA: TGCGCCAGCAGTGTACCCTCCAGATACGAGCAGTACTTC. This encodes CASSVPSRYEQYF. This chain uses TRBV10-2 with TRBJ2-7; no definite D call. In germline, CDR1 is WSHSY, CDR2 SAAADI. The CDR3 spans 13 residues. Trimming shortened V by 4 bases and J by 4 bases, and 11 bases separated the two germline ends.

In this sample, this clonotype turned up a few times. V and J are TRBV7-3 and TRBJ2-3, with 9 bases aligning to TRBD1. The CDR3 runs to 15 residues. Trimming cost V 1 base and J 6 bases; bases outside gene matches: 5. Looked up from germline, CDR1 is SGHTA and CDR2 is FQGTGA. The CDR3, as DNA: TGTGCCAGCAGCTTAAGACAGGGGGACTCGGATACGCAGTATTTT. Residues: CASSLRQGDSDTQYF.

This clonotype was counted many times. The gene calls are TRBV20-1 and TRBJ1-4; TRBD1 might be the D (5 bases). CDR1 and CDR2 from the germline V gene are DFQATT and SNEGSKA (reference sequence). The CDR3 extends over 15 amino acids. The V end lost 0 bases, the J end lost 0 bases, and 8 bases lay between the germline ends. In nucleotides, the CDR3 is TGCAGTGCTAGAGATGGGGGACCAACTAATGAAAAACTGTTTTTT. The encoded protein is CSARDGGPTNEKLFF.

This clonotype was counted many times. J is TRBJ2-5 and V is TRBV29-1; D is perhaps TRBD2 (7 bases). This CDR3 is 12 amino acids long. Trimming took off 4 bases at V and 5 bases at J, with 11 bases between the two ends. The germline gives CDR1 SQVTM, CDR2 ANQGSEA. Written as DNA, the CDR3 is TGCAGCGTTGCGGGGGGCTGGGAGACCCAGTACTTC. It codes for CSVAGGWETQYF.

This rearrangement joins TRBV11-2 to TRBJ1-1; D gene unclear. The germline gives CDR1 SGHAT, CDR2 FQNNGV. The CDR3 runs 15 residues. V dropped 3 bases and J dropped 5 bases, with 16 bases sitting between them. Here the CDR3 reads CASSFGDGVGTEAFF. In DNA form, the CDR3 reads TGTGCCAGCAGCTTCGGAGATGGGGTTGGGACTGAAGCTTTCTTT. The full variable domain, rest sourced from reference TRBV11-2 and TRBJ1-1, is EAGVAQSPRYKIIEKRQSVAFWCNPISGHATLYWYQQILGQGPKLLIQFQNNGVVDDSQLPKDRFSAERLKGVDSTLKIQPAKLEDSAVYLCASSFGDGVGTEAFFGQGTRLTVV.

Many counts were recorded for this clonotype. The V and J genes are TRBV6-6 and TRBJ2-3; TRBD1 matches at 8 bases. Germline-derived CDR1 and CDR2 are MNHNY and SVGAGI (reference sequence). The CDR3 is 15 amino acids. V lost 2 bases, J lost 3 bases, and 4 bases stayed unmatched. This chain's CDR3 is CASSYGDRTTDTQYF. The CDR3 bases are TGTGCCAGCAGTTACGGGGACAGGACTACAGATACGCAGTATTTT.

This chain uses TRBV12-3 or TRBV12-4 with TRBJ2-2; D uncertain. The V gene lost 10 bases and the J gene lost 7 bases, with 13 bases spanning the gap. The CDR3 has 12 residues. The CDR3 here is CATRIGYGELFF. The CDR3 coding sequence is TGTGCCACCAGAATCGGGTACGGGGAGCTGTTTTTT.

This clonotype has at least ten counts. V usage is TRBV12-2 and J usage is TRBJ2-2; the table calls TRBD2, which could not be checked here. TRBV12-2 is a recognized pseudogene. The CDR3 runs to 19 residues. For the CDR3, the DNA is TGTGCAAGTCGCTTAAAGAGAAGAGCTAGAGCGACGAACACCGGGGAGCTGTTTTTT. Residues: CASRLKRRARATNTGELFF.